This is a list of T cell receptor beta chains from one sample in a study of human T cells and chemical hapten exposure. Each CDR3 protein is one row after TCRdb ran MiXCR on the RACE reads. Of 180,000 or so distinct CDR3 sequences listed, 30% were seen once; the top ten hold just under 3%. Sequencing was performed on whole blood, taken in connection with sensitization to the hapten diphenylcyclopropenone (DPC). These receptors originate from a woman under 40 with alopecia areata. Some clones in this sample may be carry-over from other donors' samples. CDR3s include the opening cysteine and the closing phenylalanine or tryptophan.

len: 14; v_gene: TRBV6-4; j_gene: TRBJ2-1; CDR3aa: CASSVRFPPDEQFF
len: 14; v_gene: TRBV15; j_gene: TRBJ2-1; CDR3aa: CATSRDYSYNEQFF
len: 16; v_gene: TRBV7-2; j_gene: TRBJ1-4; CDR3aa: CASSLAPGGINEKLFF
len: 13; v_gene: TRBV29-1; j_gene: TRBJ1-1; CDR3aa: CSVEHQGNTEAFF
len: 15; v_gene: TRBV28; j_gene: TRBJ1-5; CDR3aa: CASILGQGSNQPQHF
len: 14; v_gene: TRBV7-2; j_gene: TRBJ2-7; CDR3aa: CASSSGRNLYEQYF
len: 12; v_gene: TRBV28; j_gene: TRBJ1-2; CDR3aa: CASRLGNYGYTF
len: 13; v_gene: TRBV29-1; j_gene: TRBJ2-2; CDR3aa: CSVPGLAGGELFF
len: 16; v_gene: TRBV28; j_gene: TRBJ1-5; CDR3aa: CASSLGSTGHNQPQHF
len: 14; v_gene: TRBV20-1; j_gene: TRBJ2-3; CDR3aa: CSARLAGGADTQYF
len: 17; v_gene: TRBV11-2; j_gene: TRBJ2-1; CDR3aa: CASSLGGGASSRFRQFF
len: 13; v_gene: TRBV28; j_gene: TRBJ2-1; CDR3aa: CASSSVVLNEQFF
len: 12; v_gene: TRBV20-1; j_gene: TRBJ2-5; CDR3aa: CSGAGGLETQYF
len: 15; v_gene: TRBV12-3/TRBV12-4; j_gene: TRBJ1-2; CDR3aa: CASSLLSQGASGYTF
len: 15; v_gene: TRBV7-9; j_gene: TRBJ2-7; CDR3aa: CASSQTGTGLGEQYF
len: 18; v_gene: TRBV19; j_gene: TRBJ1-2; CDR3aa: CASSRLPGQGVANYGYTF
len: 14; v_gene: TRBV12-3/TRBV12-4; j_gene: TRBJ1-5; CDR3aa: CASSLSLRTQPQHF